This TCR beta chain was profiled in a study of cytomegalovirus exposure and HLA in healthy donors. Points on this clone: Its target is unknown.

Study conclusions and caveats: Altogether, 150 to 200 TCR beta chains were recorded as cytomegalovirus-associated. In vitro assays verified that three CMV-associated chains recognized CMV antigens specifically. The classifier, whose performance was assessed in both the original and validation cohorts, reportedly diagnosed cytomegalovirus status with high specificity and sensitivity.

Amplification used 60 Vbeta primers and 13 Jbeta primers. Repertoires were generated with immunoSEQ multiplex PCR, while TCRdb's copy carries only in-frame clones and drops some. Of 40,000 to 45,000 clones listed, 60% to 85% are singletons. V lost 5 bases and J 4 bases, leaving 9 bases between the germline ends. CDR3 length equals 13 residues. Germline CDR1 reads SGHVS; CDR2 reads FQNEAQ. The chain has TRBV7-8 and TRBJ2-1; D perhaps matches TRBD1 (5 bases). Sequencing used PBMCs. This receptor was obtained from a man between 25 and 39 years old in good health and CMV-seronegative. The CDR3 DNA is TGTGCCAGCAGCACGGACAAGTACAATGAGCAGTTCTTC. It encodes CASSTDKYNEQFF. Based on the CDR3 plus reference TRBV7-8 and TRBJ2-1, the full variable domain is GAGVSQSPRYKVAKRGQDVALRCDPISGHVSLFWYQQALGQGPEFLTYFQNEAQLDKSGLPSDRFFAERPEGSVSTLKIQRTQQEDSAVYLCASSTDKYNEQFFGPGTRLTVL.